This T cell receptor (beta chain) is from a study of cytomegalovirus exposure and HLA in healthy donors. A multiplex PCR was run with 60 Vbeta primers and 13 Jbeta primers. This table comes from immunoSEQ multiplex PCR, and its TCRdb copy is limited to in-frame clones, with some not included. Among about 130,000 clones, about 78% were seen once, and the ten largest hold 2.9%. Likely unrecorded immune exposures existed in these nominally healthy donors. The records omit this donor's CMV serostatus. CDR1 SGHTS and CDR2 YDEGEE come from the germline V gene. The V segment lost 3 bases and the J segment 6 bases; nucleotides outside the gene matches: 4. This CDR3 spans 14 amino acids.

The chain carries TRBV5-8 and TRBJ2-2, with 8 bases aligning to TRBD1. This sequence originates from a human donor in good health. The sample was PBMCs. CDR3 protein: CASSSDRGPGELFF. The CDR3 DNA is TGTGCCAGCAGCTCAGACAGGGGTCCCGGGGAGCTGTTTTTT.